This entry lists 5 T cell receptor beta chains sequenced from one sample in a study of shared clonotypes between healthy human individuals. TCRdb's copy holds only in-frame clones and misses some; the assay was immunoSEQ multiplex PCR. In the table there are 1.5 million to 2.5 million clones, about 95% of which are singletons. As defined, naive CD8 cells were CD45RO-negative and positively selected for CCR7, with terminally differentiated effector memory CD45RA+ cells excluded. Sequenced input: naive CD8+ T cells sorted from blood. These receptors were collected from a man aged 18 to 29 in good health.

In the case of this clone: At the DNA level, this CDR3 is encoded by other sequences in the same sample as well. The CDR3 bases are TGTGCCAGCAGTTACTCGATAGGTGGGACTGAAGCTTTCTTT. Translating it yields CASSYSIGGTEAFF. The chain is built from TRBV6-5 and TRBJ1-1; D gene uncertain. Germline CDR1 and CDR2: MNHEY and SVGAGI. The CDR3 covers 14 residues. Trimming removed 0 bases from V and 5 bases from J, with 10 bases in between.

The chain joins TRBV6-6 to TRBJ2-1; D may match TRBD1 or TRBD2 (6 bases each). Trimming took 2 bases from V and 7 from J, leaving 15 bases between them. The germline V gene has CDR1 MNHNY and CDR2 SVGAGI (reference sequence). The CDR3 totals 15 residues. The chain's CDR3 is CASSYTFGGDNEQFF. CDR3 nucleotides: TGTGCCAGCAGTTACACCTTCGGGGGCGATAATGAGCAGTTCTTC.

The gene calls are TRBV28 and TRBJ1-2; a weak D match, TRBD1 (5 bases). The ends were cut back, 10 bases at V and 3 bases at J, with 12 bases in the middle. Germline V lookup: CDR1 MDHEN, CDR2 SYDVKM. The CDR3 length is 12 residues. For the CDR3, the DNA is TGTGCCACCCGCGACAGTTACTATGGCTACACCTTC. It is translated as CATRDSYYGYTF.

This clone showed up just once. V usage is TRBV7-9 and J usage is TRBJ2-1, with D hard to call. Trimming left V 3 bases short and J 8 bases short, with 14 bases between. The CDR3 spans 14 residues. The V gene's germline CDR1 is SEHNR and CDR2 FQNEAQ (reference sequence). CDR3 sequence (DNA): TGTGCCAGCAGCTTCCGCGATATAGGCTATGAGCAGTTCTTC. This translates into CASSFRDIGYEQFF. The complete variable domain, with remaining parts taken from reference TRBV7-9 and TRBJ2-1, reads DTGVSQNPRHKITKRGQNVTFRCDPISEHNRLYWYRQTLGQGPEFLTYFQNEAQLEKSRLLSDRFSAERPKGSFSTLEIQRTEQGDSAMYLCASSFRDIGYEQFFGPGTRLTVL.

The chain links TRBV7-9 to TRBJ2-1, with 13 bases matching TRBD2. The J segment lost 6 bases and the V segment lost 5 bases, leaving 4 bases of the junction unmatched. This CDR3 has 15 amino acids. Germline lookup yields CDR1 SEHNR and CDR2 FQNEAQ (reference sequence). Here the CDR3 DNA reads TGTGCCAGCAGCCAGACTAGCGGGAGGTCCAATGAGCAGTTCTTC. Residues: CASSQTSGRSNEQFF.